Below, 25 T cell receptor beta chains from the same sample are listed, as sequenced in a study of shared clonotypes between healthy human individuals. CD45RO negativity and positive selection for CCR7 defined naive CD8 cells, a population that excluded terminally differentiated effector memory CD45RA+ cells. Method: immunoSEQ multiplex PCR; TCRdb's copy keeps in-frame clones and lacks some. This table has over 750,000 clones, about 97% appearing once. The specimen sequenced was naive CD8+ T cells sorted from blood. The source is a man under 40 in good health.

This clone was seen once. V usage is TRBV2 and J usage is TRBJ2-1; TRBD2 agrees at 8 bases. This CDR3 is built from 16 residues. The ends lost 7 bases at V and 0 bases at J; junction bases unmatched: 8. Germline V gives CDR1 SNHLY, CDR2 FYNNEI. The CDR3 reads CASTGGVLSSYNEQFF. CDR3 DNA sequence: TGTGCCAGCACGGGGGGGGTTTTGAGCTCCTACAATGAGCAGTTCTTC.

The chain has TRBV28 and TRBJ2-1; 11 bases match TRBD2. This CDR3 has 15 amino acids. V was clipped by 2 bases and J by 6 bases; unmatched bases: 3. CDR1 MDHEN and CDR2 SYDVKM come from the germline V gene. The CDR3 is CASSLGSGRANEQFF. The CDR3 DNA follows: TGTGCCAGCAGTTTAGGTAGCGGGAGGGCCAATGAGCAGTTCTTC.

The CDR3 spells CASSPAGGSNQPQHF. The DNA of the CDR3 is TGTGCCAGCAGCCCGGCCGGGGGAAGCAATCAGCCCCAGCATTTT. The gene calls are TRBV6-5 and TRBJ1-5; tentative D call: TRBD1 (5 bases). CDR3 length: 15 amino acids. V was pared by 6 bases and J by 1 base, with 13 bases between. Germline V gives CDR1 MNHEY, CDR2 SVGAGI.

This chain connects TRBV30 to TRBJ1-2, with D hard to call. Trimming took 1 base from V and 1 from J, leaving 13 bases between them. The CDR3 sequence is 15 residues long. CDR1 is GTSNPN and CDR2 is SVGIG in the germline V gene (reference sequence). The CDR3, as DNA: TGTGCCTGGAGTGGAGCACAAATTAGTAACTATGGCTACACCTTC. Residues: CAWSGAQISNYGYTF.

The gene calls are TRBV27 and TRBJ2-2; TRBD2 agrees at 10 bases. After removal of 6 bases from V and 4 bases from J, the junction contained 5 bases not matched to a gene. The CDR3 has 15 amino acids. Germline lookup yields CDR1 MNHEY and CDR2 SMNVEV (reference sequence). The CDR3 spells CASRPGLALTGELFF. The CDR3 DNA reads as TGTGCCAGCAGGCCGGGACTAGCGCTCACCGGGGAGCTGTTTTTT.

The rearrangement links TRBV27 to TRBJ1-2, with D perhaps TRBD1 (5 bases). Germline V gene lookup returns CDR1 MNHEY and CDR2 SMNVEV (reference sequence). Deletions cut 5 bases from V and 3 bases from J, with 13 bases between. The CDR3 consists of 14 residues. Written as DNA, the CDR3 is TGTGCCAGCAGTCCGGGACTTCGGTACTATGGCTACACCTTC. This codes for CASSPGLRYYGYTF.

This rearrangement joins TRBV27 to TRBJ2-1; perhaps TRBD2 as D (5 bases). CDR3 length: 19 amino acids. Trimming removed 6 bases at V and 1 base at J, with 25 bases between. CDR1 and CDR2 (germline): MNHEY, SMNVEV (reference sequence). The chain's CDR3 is CASSLRSKTAGVSYNEQFF. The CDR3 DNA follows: TGTGCCAGCAGCTTAAGATCAAAGACGGCGGGTGTATCCTACAATGAGCAGTTCTTC.

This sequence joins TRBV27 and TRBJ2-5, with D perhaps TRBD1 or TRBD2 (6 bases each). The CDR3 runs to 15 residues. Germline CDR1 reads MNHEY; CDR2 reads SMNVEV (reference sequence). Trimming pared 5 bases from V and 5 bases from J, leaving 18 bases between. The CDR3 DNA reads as TGTGCCAGCAGTCAAGGGGGGAGTTCGTCGGAGACCCAGTACTTC. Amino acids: CASSQGGSSSETQYF.

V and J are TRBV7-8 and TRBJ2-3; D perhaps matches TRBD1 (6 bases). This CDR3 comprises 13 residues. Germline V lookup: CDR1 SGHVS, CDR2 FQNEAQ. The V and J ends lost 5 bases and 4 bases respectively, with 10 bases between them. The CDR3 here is CASSLDRPDTQYF. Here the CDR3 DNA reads TGTGCCAGCAGCCTAGACAGGCCAGATACGCAGTATTTT.

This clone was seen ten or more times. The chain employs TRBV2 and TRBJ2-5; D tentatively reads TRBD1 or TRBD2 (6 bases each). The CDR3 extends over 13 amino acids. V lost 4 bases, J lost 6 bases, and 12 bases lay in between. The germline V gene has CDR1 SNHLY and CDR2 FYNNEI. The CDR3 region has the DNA TGTGCCAGCAGTGGCGGGACAACTCAGACCCAGTACTTC. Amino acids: CASSGGTTQTQYF.

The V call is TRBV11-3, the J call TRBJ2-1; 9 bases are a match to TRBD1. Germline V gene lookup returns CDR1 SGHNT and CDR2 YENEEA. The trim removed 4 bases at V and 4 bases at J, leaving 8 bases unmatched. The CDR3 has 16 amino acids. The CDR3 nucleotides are TGTGCCAGCAGCTCGAATGACAGGGGGGCTTACAATGAGCAGTTCTTC. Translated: CASSSNDRGAYNEQFF.

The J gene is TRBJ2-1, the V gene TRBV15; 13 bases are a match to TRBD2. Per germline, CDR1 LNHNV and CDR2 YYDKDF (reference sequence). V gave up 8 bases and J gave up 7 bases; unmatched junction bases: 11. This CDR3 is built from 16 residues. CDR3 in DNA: TGTGCCACCCTCACCCCAGGGACTAGCGGGATTAATGAGCAGTTCTTC. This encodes CATLTPGTSGINEQFF.

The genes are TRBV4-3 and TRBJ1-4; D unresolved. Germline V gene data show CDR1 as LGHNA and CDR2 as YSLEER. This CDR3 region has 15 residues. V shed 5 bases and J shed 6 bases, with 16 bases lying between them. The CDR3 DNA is TGCGCCAGCAGCAATAGACGAGTAGGAGATGAAAAACTGTTTTTT. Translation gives CASSNRRVGDEKLFF.

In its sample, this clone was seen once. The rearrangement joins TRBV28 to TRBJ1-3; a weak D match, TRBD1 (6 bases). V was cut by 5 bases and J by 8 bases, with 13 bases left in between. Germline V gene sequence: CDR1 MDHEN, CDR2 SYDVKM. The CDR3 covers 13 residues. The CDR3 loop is CASSVRQADTIYF. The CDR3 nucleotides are TGTGCCAGCAGTGTAAGACAGGCGGACACCATATATTTT.

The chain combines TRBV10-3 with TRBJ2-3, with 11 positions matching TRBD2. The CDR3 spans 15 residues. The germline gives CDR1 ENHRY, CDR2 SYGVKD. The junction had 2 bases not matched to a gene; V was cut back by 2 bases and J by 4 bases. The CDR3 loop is CAISETSGRADTQYF. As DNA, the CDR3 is TGTGCCATCAGTGAGACTAGCGGGAGAGCAGATACGCAGTATTTT.

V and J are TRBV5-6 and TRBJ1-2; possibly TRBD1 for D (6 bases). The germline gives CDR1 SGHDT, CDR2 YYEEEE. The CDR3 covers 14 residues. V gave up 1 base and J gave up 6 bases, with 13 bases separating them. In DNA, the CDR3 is TGTGCCAGCAGCTTGTGGCGGCAGGGGAATGGCTACACCTTC. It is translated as CASSLWRQGNGYTF.

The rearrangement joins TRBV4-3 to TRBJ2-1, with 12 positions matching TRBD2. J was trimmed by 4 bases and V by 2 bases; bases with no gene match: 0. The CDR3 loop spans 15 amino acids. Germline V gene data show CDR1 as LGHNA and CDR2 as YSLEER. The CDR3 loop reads CASSQTSGRYNEQFF. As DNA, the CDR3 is TGCGCCAGCAGCCAAACTAGCGGGAGGTACAATGAGCAGTTCTTC.

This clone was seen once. The CDR3 DNA reads TGTGCCAGCAGCCCACGACCGGGACCAGGCTCGATTAGGATGAACACTGAAGCTTTCTTT. Translated, it gives CASSPRPGPGSIRMNTEAFF. The genes are TRBV9 and TRBJ1-1; D is perhaps TRBD1 (5 bases). V gave up 4 bases and J gave up 0 bases, with 28 bases separating them. The CDR3 extends over 20 amino acids. Germline values: CDR1 SGDLS, CDR2 YYNGEE.

The CDR3 DNA reads as TGCGCCAGCAGCTTGCAAACAGGGGGGGTCCGGAACACTGAAGCTTTCTTT. Translated: CASSLQTGGVRNTEAFF. V is TRBV5-1 and J is TRBJ1-1, with 8 bases aligning to TRBD1. Germline V lookup: CDR1 SGHRS, CDR2 YFSETQ. V shed 1 base and J 1 base; nucleotides not matched to a gene: 9. The CDR3 is 17 amino acids.

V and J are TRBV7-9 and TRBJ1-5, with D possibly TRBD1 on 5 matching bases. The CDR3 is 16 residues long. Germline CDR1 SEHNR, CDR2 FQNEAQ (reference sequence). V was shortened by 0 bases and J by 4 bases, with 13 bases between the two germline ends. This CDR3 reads CASSLAGLGSNQPQHF. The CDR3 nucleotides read TGTGCCAGCAGCTTAGCGGGGCTAGGATCAAATCAGCCCCAGCATTTT. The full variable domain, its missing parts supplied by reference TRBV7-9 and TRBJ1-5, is DTGVSQNPRHKITKRGQNVTFRCDPISEHNRLYWYRQTLGQGPEFLTYFQNEAQLEKSRLLSDRFSAERPKGSFSTLEIQRTEQGDSAMYLCASSLAGLGSNQPQHFGDGTRLSIL.

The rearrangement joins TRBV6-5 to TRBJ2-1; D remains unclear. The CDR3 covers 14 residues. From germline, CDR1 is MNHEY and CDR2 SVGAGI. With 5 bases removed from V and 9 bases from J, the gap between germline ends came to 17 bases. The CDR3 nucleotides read TGTGCCAGCAGTCAGGCCCACACCGTAACTGAGCAGTTCTTC. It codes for CASSQAHTVTEQFF.

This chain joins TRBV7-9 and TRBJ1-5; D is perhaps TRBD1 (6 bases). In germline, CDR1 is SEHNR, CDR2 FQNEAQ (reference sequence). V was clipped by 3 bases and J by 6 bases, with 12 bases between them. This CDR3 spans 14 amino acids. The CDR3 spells CASSFTGLGQPQHF. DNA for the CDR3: TGTGCCAGCAGCTTTACAGGGTTAGGTCAGCCCCAGCATTTT.

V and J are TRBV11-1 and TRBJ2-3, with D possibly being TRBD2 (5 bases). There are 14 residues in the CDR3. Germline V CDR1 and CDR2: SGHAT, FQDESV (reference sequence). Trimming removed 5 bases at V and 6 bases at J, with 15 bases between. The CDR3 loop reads CASSQPRVLDTQYF. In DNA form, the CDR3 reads TGTGCCAGCAGCCAACCGAGGGTTCTTGATACGCAGTATTTT.

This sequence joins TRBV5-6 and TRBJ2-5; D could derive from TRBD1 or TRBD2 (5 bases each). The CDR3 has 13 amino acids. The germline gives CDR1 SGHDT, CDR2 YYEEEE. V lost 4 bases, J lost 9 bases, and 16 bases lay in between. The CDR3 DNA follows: TGTGCCAGCAGCATGGGACGACTGGGGGCCCAGTACTTC. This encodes CASSMGRLGAQYF.

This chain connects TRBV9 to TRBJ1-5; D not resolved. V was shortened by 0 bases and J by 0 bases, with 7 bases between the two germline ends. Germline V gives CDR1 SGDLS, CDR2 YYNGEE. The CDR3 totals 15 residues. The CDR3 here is CASSVGPYSNQPQHF. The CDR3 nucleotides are TGTGCCAGCAGCGTAGGACCATATAGCAATCAGCCCCAGCATTTT.